These 10 T cell receptor beta chains came from one sample sequenced in a study of blood T cell repertoires in COVID-19. The table came from immunoSEQ multiplex PCR; TCRdb's copy has only in-frame clones and leaves some out. Here the sample spans some 74,000 clones, approximately 90% being singletons. The source material was peripheral blood. Every receptor here comes from a woman of 80 years or more with acute or convalescent COVID-19.

CDR3 sequence: CASSRLGGNQPQHF. As DNA, the CDR3 is TGCGCCAGCAGTCGACTCGGTGGCAATCAGCCCCAGCATTTT. The rearrangement links TRBV5-1 to TRBJ1-5; D is uncertain. CDR3 length: 14 residues. Germline CDR1 and CDR2: SGHRS and YFSETQ. Trimming removed 5 bases from V and 2 bases from J, with 11 bases in between.

This sequence joins TRBV14 and TRBJ2-5; TRBD2 aligns across 9 bases. This CDR3 contains 16 residues. Germline lookup yields CDR1 SGHDN and CDR2 FVKESK. Unmatched junction bases numbered 3, after V lost 1 base and J lost 0 bases. CDR3 DNA sequence: TGTGCCAGCAGCCAAGCGAGCGGGGGGAACCAAGAGACCCAGTACTTC. The encoded protein is CASSQASGGNQETQYF.

The rearrangement joins TRBV3-1 (or the pseudogene TRBV3-2) to TRBJ2-7; the match to TRBD1 covers 9 bases. Trimming at V came to 6 bases and at J to 4 bases, leaving 10 bases not matched to a gene. CDR3 length: 15 residues. CDR1 and CDR2 (germline): LGHDT, YNNKEL (reference sequence). The CDR3 DNA is TGTGCCAGCAGTGGAAGCGGGGACAGGGTTTACGAGCAGTACTTC. Its translation is CASSGSGDRVYEQYF.

CDR3: CASSLEWAGSEEQFF. CDR3 DNA: TGTGCCAGCAGCTTAGAATGGGCAGGGTCGGAAGAGCAGTTCTTC. V and J are TRBV7-2 and TRBJ2-1, with a possible D match to TRBD1 (5 bases). Deletions cut 1 base from V and 10 bases from J, with 17 bases between. The CDR3 sequence is 15 residues long. Germline loops: CDR1 SGHTA, CDR2 FQGNSA.

The CDR3: CASSLDRDYGYTF. In nucleotides, the CDR3 is TGTGCCAGCAGCCTTGACAGGGACTATGGCTACACCTTC. V and J are TRBV6-5 and TRBJ1-2; 7 positions match TRBD1. The CDR3 runs 13 residues. Germline V gene data show CDR1 as MNHEY and CDR2 as SVGAGI. V lost 6 bases, J lost 3 bases, and 4 bases stayed unmatched.

This clone was seen a single time. The V gene is TRBV5-6, the J gene TRBJ1-1; D remains ambiguous. The CDR3 runs to 15 residues. V was clipped by 0 bases and J by 0 bases, with 9 bases between them. Per germline, CDR1 SGHDT and CDR2 YYEEEE. CDR3 in DNA: TGTGCCAGCAGCTTGGAGGGAGGGATGAACACTGAAGCTTTCTTT. Translated, it gives CASSLEGGMNTEAFF. Variable domain in full (rest from reference TRBV5-6 and TRBJ1-1): DAGVTQSPTHLIKTRGQQVTLRCSPKSGHDTVSWYQQALGQGPQFIFQYYEEEERQRGNFPDRFSGHQFPNYSSELNVNALLLGDSALYLCASSLEGGMNTEAFFGQGTRLTVV.

The chain couples TRBV5-1 to TRBJ2-2; no clear D. Germline CDR1 reads SGHRS; CDR2 reads YFSETQ. Trimming removed 0 bases at V and 2 bases at J, with 8 bases between. The CDR3 sequence is 15 residues long. The DNA for the CDR3 is TGCGCCAGCAGCTTGGCCCAGGTCAACACCGGGGAGCTGTTTTTT. Translating gives CASSLAQVNTGELFF.

The chain combines TRBV28 with TRBJ2-7; possible D gene TRBD1, 5 bases. This CDR3 has 13 residues. The V end was cut by 2 bases, the J end by 1 base, with 6 bases between. CDR1 is MDHEN, CDR2 SYDVKM, per germline. The CDR3 sequence is CASSLAGSYEQYF. The CDR3 DNA reads as TGTGCCAGCAGTTTAGCAGGGTCCTACGAGCAGTACTTC.

J is TRBJ1-1 and V is TRBV6-1; D remains unclear. CDR1 and CDR2 from the germline V gene are MNHNS and SASEGT. Trimming cost V 10 bases and J 4 bases, with 10 bases left between them. The length of the CDR3 is 11 residues. This CDR3 is CAISRGTEAFF. The CDR3 DNA follows: TGTGCCATTTCCCGGGGCACTGAAGCTTTCTTT.

The chain is built from TRBV6-2 or TRBV6-3 and TRBJ1-1, with 9 bases identical to TRBD1. The ends lost 0 bases at V and 5 bases at J; junction bases unmatched: 13. CDR1 is MNHEY, CDR2 SVGEGT, per germline. The CDR3 covers 18 residues. In DNA form, the CDR3 reads TGTGCCAGCAGTTACTCGACGGGACAGGGTGGCTGGAGGACTGAAGCTTTCTTT. As protein: CASSYSTGQGGWRTEAFF.